This entry lists 9 T cell receptor beta chains sequenced from one sample in a study of T-cell memory formation after mild COVID-19. Using its own MiXCR run on the 5' RACE reads, TCRdb lists one record per CDR3 protein. This sample has some 410,000 distinct CDR3 sequences, with more than 20% found just once. Sequenced sample: PBMCs or a T cell subset sorted from them (not recorded which). The origin of the receptors is an adult woman who had mild COVID-19 (a few samples of this study predate the infection). Cell type and time point are not known.

This clonotype was seen a single time. V gene TRBV12-3 or TRBV12-4 combines with J gene TRBJ2-5; TRBD1 is a possible D gene (5 bases). Trimming stripped 6 bases from V and 2 bases from J, with 13 bases between. The CDR3 length is 14 residues. The CDR3 protein is CASSLDTIQETQYF. The CDR3 nucleotides are TGTGCCAGCAGCCTGGACACCATACAAGAGACCCAGTACTTC.

This chain connects TRBV4-1 to TRBJ2-3, with unresolved D. In germline, CDR1 is MGHRA, CDR2 YSYEKL. This CDR3 contains 15 residues. V dropped 0 bases and J dropped 6 bases, with 13 bases sitting between them. The CDR3 region has the DNA TGCGCCAGCAGCCAAGATGGGAACTCTCTGGATACGCAGTATTTT. This gives the protein CASSQDGNSLDTQYF.

The chain recombines TRBV6-6 with TRBJ2-5, with TRBD2 identical over 10 bases. The CDR3 is made up of 15 amino acids. Germline CDR1 and CDR2: MNHNY and SVGAGI (reference sequence). Unmatched junction bases numbered 5, after V lost 6 bases and J lost 1 base. The chain's CDR3 is CASRPSGGPQETQYF. The CDR3 DNA is TGTGCCAGCAGACCTAGCGGGGGCCCCCAAGAGACCCAGTACTTC.

The DNA of the CDR3 is TGTGCCAGCAGTTACTCTGCTGGGATTCCTGGGGAGACCCAGTACTTC. Translation: CASSYSAGIPGETQYF. The chain recombines TRBV6-5 with TRBJ2-5; no firm D call. V lost 0 bases, J lost 5 bases, and 16 bases lay in between. This CDR3 has 16 residues. Germline loops: CDR1 MNHEY, CDR2 SVGAGI.

The V call is TRBV5-1, the J call TRBJ2-1; no reliable D call. The germline CDR1 and CDR2 sequences are SGHRS and YFSETQ. V was trimmed by 8 bases and J by 0 bases, leaving 9 bases between them. The CDR3 has 13 amino acids. The CDR3 coding sequence is TGCGCCAGTTTCAAAAGCTCCTACAATGAGCAGTTCTTC. Translating gives CASFKSSYNEQFF.

In this sample, this clonotype turned up a few times. This chain links TRBV6-5 with TRBJ2-5; 7 nucleotides match TRBD1. Germline-derived CDR1 and CDR2 are MNHEY and SVGAGI. The V gene end was trimmed by 4 bases and the J gene end by 0 bases; junction bases not matched to a gene: 5. The CDR3 is made up of 15 amino acids. CDR3 DNA: TGTGCCAGCAGTTCGGGACAGTTGTACCAAGAGACCCAGTACTTC. Protein product: CASSSGQLYQETQYF.

In its sample, this clonotype was seen a few times. This chain joins TRBV14 and TRBJ1-5, with 8 nucleotides matching TRBD1. The germline CDR1 and CDR2 sequences are SGHDN and FVKESK. The CDR3 runs 15 residues. The V and J ends lost 5 bases and 4 bases, in that order; junction bases with no gene match: 7. CDR3 coding DNA: TGTGCCAGCAGCTGGGGGACAGGCCCTAATCAGCCCCAGCATTTT. Translation: CASSWGTGPNQPQHF.

The CDR3 nucleotides are TGCAGTGCACGGATTGGGGGTGGGTCCTACAATGAGCAGTTCTTC. This encodes CSARIGGGSYNEQFF. The chain employs TRBV20-1 and TRBJ2-1; perhaps D is TRBD1 or TRBD2 (5 bases each). V dropped 6 bases and J dropped 1 base, with 16 bases sitting between them. The germline V gene encodes CDR1 DFQATT and CDR2 SNEGSKA (reference sequence). There are 15 residues in the CDR3.

In its sample, this clonotype was seen a few times. The chain employs TRBV7-3 and TRBJ1-2; D is unresolved. Germline CDR1 is SGHTA and CDR2 is FQGTGA. Trimming pared 4 bases from V and 8 bases from J, leaving 17 bases between. The CDR3 length is 14 residues. The CDR3 nucleotides are TGTGCCAGCAGCTCGAGTGGCGGATCAGGAGGCTACACCTTC. Translation: CASSSSGGSGGYTF.